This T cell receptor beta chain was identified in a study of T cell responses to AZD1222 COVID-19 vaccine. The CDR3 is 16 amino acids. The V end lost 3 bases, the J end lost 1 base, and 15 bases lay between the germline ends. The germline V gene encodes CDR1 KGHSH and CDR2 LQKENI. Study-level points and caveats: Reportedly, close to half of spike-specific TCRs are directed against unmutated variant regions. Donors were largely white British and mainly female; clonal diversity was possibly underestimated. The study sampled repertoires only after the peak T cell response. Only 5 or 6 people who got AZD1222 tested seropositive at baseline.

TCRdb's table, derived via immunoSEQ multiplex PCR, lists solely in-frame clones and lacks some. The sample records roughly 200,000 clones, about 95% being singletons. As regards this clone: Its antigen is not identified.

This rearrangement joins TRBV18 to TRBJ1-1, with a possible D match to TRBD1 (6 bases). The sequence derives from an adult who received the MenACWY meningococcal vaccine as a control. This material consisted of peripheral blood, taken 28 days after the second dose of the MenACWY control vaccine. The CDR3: CASSPSFGTKNTEAFF. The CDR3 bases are TGTGCCAGCTCACCTTCATTCGGGACAAAGAACACTGAAGCTTTCTTT.